The rows below give T cell receptor beta chains drawn from one sample of a study of shared clonotypes between healthy human individuals. Profiled with immunoSEQ multiplex PCR; TCRdb holds only in-frame clones, not every one. The table records a few million clones, just over 90% of them present only once. The sequenced sample consisted of naive CD4+ T cells sorted from blood. Receptor source: a young man in good health. Each CDR3 is given with its conserved first and last residue.

j_gene: TRBJ2-7
v_gene: TRBV5-1
CDR3aa: CASSPEGWEEQYF

j_gene: TRBJ2-3
v_gene: TRBV11-2
CDR3aa: CASSLAGAVTDTQYF

j_gene: TRBJ1-2
v_gene: TRBV11-2
CDR3aa: CASSFLDSYYGYTF

j_gene: TRBJ1-1
v_gene: TRBV5-1
CDR3aa: CASYHGQGGRNTEAFF

j_gene: TRBJ1-6
v_gene: TRBV30
CDR3aa: CAWKEQENSPLHF

j_gene: TRBJ2-1
v_gene: TRBV7-6
CDR3aa: CASSHSGTGVNEQFF

j_gene: TRBJ1-2
v_gene: TRBV9
CDR3aa: CASSTPGQGADYGYTF

j_gene: TRBJ1-6
v_gene: TRBV25-1
CDR3aa: CASSLPGQTNSPLHF

j_gene: TRBJ2-3
v_gene: TRBV9
CDR3aa: CASSFSGNQADTQYF

j_gene: TRBJ2-3
v_gene: TRBV7-2
CDR3aa: CASSETSGYTDTQYF

j_gene: TRBJ1-2
v_gene: TRBV6-5
CDR3aa: CASSYRARTGAGGYTF

j_gene: TRBJ2-5
v_gene: TRBV7-9
CDR3aa: CASSSRARRETQYF

j_gene: TRBJ1-5
v_gene: TRBV30
CDR3aa: CAWSERKDQPQHF

j_gene: TRBJ2-3
v_gene: TRBV5-4
CDR3aa: CASSPGGRTSRDTQYF

j_gene: TRBJ1-2
v_gene: TRBV14
CDR3aa: CASSHSGGSYGYTF

j_gene: TRBJ2-3
v_gene: TRBV5-1
CDR3aa: CASSLETPTDTQYF

j_gene: TRBJ2-2
v_gene: TRBV7-6
CDR3aa: CASSSRLRDRPTNTGELFF